A few counts support the clone carrying this T cell receptor beta chain. This entry belongs to a study of blood T cell repertoires in COVID-19. At the level of the study: From the United States, Italy and Spain came samples of acute and convalescent COVID-19. The cDNA or gDNA used as material had been derived from T cells, B-cell-depleted T cells, or PBMCs.

The CDR3 has 16 amino acids. The V gene lost 6 bases and the J gene lost 1 base, with 16 bases spanning the gap. Germline V gene lookup returns CDR1 LNHDA and CDR2 SQIVND (reference sequence). Original processing notes: It was from reference gene primer amplification that nucleated cell counts were estimated. Only in-frame clones appear in the TCRdb table, and some are missing; sequencing was by immunoSEQ multiplex PCR. That table supplies the V and J calls and clone size; D and trimming were determined from the DNA. The table lists about 210,000 clones, around three quarters of them singletons. This receptor was identified in a woman aged 65 to 85 with acute or convalescent COVID-19. The chain recombines TRBV19 with TRBJ1-5, with D perhaps matching TRBD1 (5 bases). Material: peripheral blood. CDR3 nucleotide sequence: TGTGCCAGTAGCCCCCAGGGTGGGGTCAGCAATCAGCCCCAGCATTTT. It codes for CASSPQGGVSNQPQHF.